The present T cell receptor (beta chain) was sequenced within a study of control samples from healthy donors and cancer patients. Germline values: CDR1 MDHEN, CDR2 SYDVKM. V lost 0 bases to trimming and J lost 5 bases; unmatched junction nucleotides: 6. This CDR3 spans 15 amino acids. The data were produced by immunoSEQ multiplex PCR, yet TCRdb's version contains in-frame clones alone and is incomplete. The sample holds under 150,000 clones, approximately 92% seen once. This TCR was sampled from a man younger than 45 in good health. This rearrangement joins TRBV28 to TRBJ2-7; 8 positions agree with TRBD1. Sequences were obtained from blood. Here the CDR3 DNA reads TGTGCCAGCAGTTTATGGGCAGGGGGCATAAACGAGCAGTACTTC. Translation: CASSLWAGGINEQYF.